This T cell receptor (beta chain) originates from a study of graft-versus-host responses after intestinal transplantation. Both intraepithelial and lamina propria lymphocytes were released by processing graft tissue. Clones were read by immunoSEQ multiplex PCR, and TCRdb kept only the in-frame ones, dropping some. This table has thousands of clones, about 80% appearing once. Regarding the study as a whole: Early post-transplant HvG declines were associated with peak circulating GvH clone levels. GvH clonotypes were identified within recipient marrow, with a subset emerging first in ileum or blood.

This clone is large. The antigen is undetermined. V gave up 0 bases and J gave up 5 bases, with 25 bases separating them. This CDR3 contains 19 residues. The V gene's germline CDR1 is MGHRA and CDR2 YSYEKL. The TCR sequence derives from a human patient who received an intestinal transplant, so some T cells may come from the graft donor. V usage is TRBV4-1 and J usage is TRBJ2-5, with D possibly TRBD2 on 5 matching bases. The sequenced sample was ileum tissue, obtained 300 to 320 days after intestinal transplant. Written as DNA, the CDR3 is TGCGCCAGCAGCCAAGACCCCACAGCAGCAGGTTCCAAGCGGGAGACCCAGTACTTC. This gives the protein CASSQDPTAAGSKRETQYF.